Presented here are 17 T cell receptor beta chains from one specimen sequenced in a study of blood T cell repertoires in COVID-19. Sequenced by immunoSEQ multiplex PCR; TCRdb stores in-frame clones only, minus some. The data hold about 90,000 clones, with around 88% observed a single time. Material for sequencing was peripheral blood. These receptors came from a man aged 80 or over with active or convalescent COVID-19.

This clone was found once. The chain couples TRBV18 to TRBJ2-7; possible D gene TRBD1, 6 bases. V was trimmed by 6 bases and J by 0 bases, leaving 12 bases between them. Germline assignment: CDR1 KGHSH and CDR2 LQKENI. This CDR3 has 14 residues. In DNA form, the CDR3 reads TGTGCCAGCTCCCGACAGGACCCCTCCTACGAGCAGTACTTC. Amino acids: CASSRQDPSYEQYF.

The genes are TRBV5-1 and TRBJ2-7; 12 positions match TRBD2. The length of the CDR3 is 15 residues. The germline CDR1 and CDR2 sequences are SGHRS and YFSETQ. The J segment lost 6 bases and the V segment lost 4 bases, leaving 8 bases of the junction unmatched. The CDR3 spells CASSPDPGLAGEQYF. The CDR3 DNA reads TGCGCCAGCAGCCCAGACCCGGGACTAGCGGGCGAGCAGTACTTC.

The chain couples TRBV11-1 to TRBJ2-3, with D possibly matching TRBD1 (6 bases). Per germline, CDR1 SGHAT and CDR2 FQDESV (reference sequence). V lost 6 bases and J lost 0, with 13 bases in between. The CDR3 contains 15 residues. Here the CDR3 DNA reads TGTGCCAGCAGATTGCACCAGGGGAGCACAGATACGCAGTATTTT. It translates to CASRLHQGSTDTQYF.

The chain links TRBV4-2 to TRBJ1-1; D not resolved. CDR3 length: 15 residues. Trimming took 0 bases from V and 1 from J, leaving 9 bases between them. Looked up from germline, CDR1 is LGHNA and CDR2 is YNFKEQ. The CDR3 loop is CASSQEHRQNTEAFF. CDR3 DNA: TGTGCCAGCAGCCAAGAGCACAGACAGAACACTGAAGCTTTCTTT.

The rearrangement links TRBV19 to TRBJ2-1, with 8 bases fitting TRBD2. CDR1 is LNHDA and CDR2 is SQIVND in the germline V gene (reference sequence). The trim removed 3 bases at V and 5 bases at J, leaving 6 bases unmatched. CDR3 length: 15 amino acids. The CDR3 nucleotides are TGTGCCAGTAGTATGGGACTAGGGGTCCACAATGAGCAGTTCTTC. Translated, it gives CASSMGLGVHNEQFF.

The chain links TRBV28 to TRBJ1-1; TRBD1 matches 9 bases. The CDR3 is made up of 15 amino acids. With 6 bases clipped from V and 3 bases from J, the junction kept 8 bases outside the gene matches. Germline CDR1 MDHEN, CDR2 SYDVKM. CDR3 sequence (DNA): TGTGCCAGCAGGAAAACTCGGACAGGGGACACTGAAGCTTTCTTT. Encoded protein: CASRKTRTGDTEAFF.

The CDR3 is CATSRDLSANYGYTF. The CDR3 DNA reads as TGTGCCACCAGCAGAGATCTTTCCGCTAACTATGGCTACACCTTC. V usage is TRBV15 and J usage is TRBJ1-2; the D is unclear. CDR1 and CDR2 from the germline V gene are LNHNV and YYDKDF (reference sequence). This CDR3 has 15 amino acids. The V gene lost 0 bases and the J gene lost 0 bases, with 8 bases spanning the gap.

This clone occurred once. The rearrangement joins TRBV28 to TRBJ2-7; no reliable D call. The V end was cut by 6 bases, the J end by 0 bases, with 3 bases between. This CDR3 region has 11 residues. Germline CDR1 MDHEN, CDR2 SYDVKM. In nucleotides, the CDR3 is TGTGCCAGCAGCGTCTCCTACGAGCAGTACTTC. Protein sequence: CASSVSYEQYF. The variable domain in full, with the rest retrieved from reference TRBV28 and TRBJ2-7, is DVKVTQSSRYLVKRTGEKVFLECVQDMDHENMFWYRQDPGLGLRLIYFSYDVKMKEKGDIPEGYSVSREKKERFSLILESASTNQTSMYLCASSVSYEQYFGPGTRLTVT.

This clone was seen just once. The rearrangement links TRBV28 to TRBJ2-3, with D perhaps matching TRBD2 (5 bases). CDR3 size: 15 residues. V shed 2 bases and J shed 4 bases, with 13 bases lying between them. CDR1 and CDR2 from the germline V gene are MDHEN and SYDVKM. CDR3 DNA: TGTGCCAGCAGTTTAGCGGCGGTCGGGGCAGATACGCAGTATTTT. This codes for CASSLAAVGADTQYF.

The chain joins TRBV3-1 (or the pseudogene TRBV3-2) to TRBJ1-1; D is unclear. CDR3 size: 14 residues. Germline assignment: CDR1 LGHDT and CDR2 YNNKEL (reference sequence). Deletions cut 1 base from V and 2 bases from J, with 8 bases between. The CDR3 DNA sequence: TGTGCCAGCAGCCAAGCGGCGGTCAACACTGAAGCTTTCTTT. Its translation: CASSQAAVNTEAFF.

This clone was observed a few times. This sequence joins TRBV6-4 and TRBJ2-7; TRBD2 matches 8 bases. V trimming: 6 bases; J trimming: 3 bases; junction bases outside the gene matches: 13. In germline, CDR1 is MRHNA, CDR2 SNTAGT. The CDR3 sequence is 16 residues long. CDR3 DNA sequence: TGTGCCAGCAGGGGCCGGGGACTAGTAGGTCGCTACGAGCAGTACTTC. Translated, it gives CASRGRGLVGRYEQYF.

V and J are TRBV7-2 and TRBJ2-7; maybe TRBD2 (6 bases). CDR1 is SGHTA and CDR2 is FQGNSA in the germline V gene. V was shortened by 5 bases and J by 1 base, with 15 bases between the two germline ends. The CDR3 sequence is 15 residues long. Here the CDR3 DNA reads TGTGCCAGCAGCCTCGGTCTGGGGAGGTCCTACGAGCAGTACTTC. Its protein product is CASSLGLGRSYEQYF.

The chain employs TRBV6-2 or TRBV6-3 and TRBJ2-7; tentative D call: TRBD2 (6 bases). V was shortened by 4 bases and J by 6 bases, with 19 bases between the two germline ends. CDR1 and CDR2 (germline): MNHEY, SVGEGT. This CDR3 has 15 amino acids. The CDR3 DNA is TGTGCCAGCAGTTTCCGTTTCACCGGGAGTAGCGAGCAGTACTTC. Protein: CASSFRFTGSSEQYF.

The J gene is TRBJ2-5, the V gene TRBV28, with D possibly being TRBD2 (6 bases). Germline CDR1 is MDHEN and CDR2 is SYDVKM. The CDR3 contains 13 residues. V shed 3 bases and J shed 7 bases, with 12 bases lying between them. CDR3 sequence (DNA): TGTGCCAGCAGTTTCGGGCAGGGACTGACCCAGTACTTC. This encodes CASSFGQGLTQYF.

This clone has only a few counts. The rearrangement links TRBV20-1 to TRBJ2-1; D ambiguous. The CDR3 is made up of 15 amino acids. V gave up 3 bases and J gave up 0 bases, with 12 bases separating them. From germline, CDR1 is DFQATT and CDR2 SNEGSKA (reference sequence). CDR3 amino acids: CSASSGSSSYNEQFF. The CDR3 DNA sequence: TGCAGTGCTAGTTCAGGCTCCAGCTCCTACAATGAGCAGTTCTTC.

The V and J genes are TRBV5-1 and TRBJ2-1; TRBD2 agrees at 10 bases. Looked up from germline, CDR1 is SGHRS and CDR2 is YFSETQ. Trimming took 6 bases from V and 6 from J; bases not matched to a gene: 6. The CDR3 has 14 residues. CDR3 DNA sequence: TGCGCCAGCAAGGTTAGCGGGAGGTCCAATGAGCAGTTCTTC. This gives the protein CASKVSGRSNEQFF.

The rearrangement uses TRBV6-5 and TRBJ1-2; TRBD1 matches at 8 bases. Germline V lookup: CDR1 MNHEY, CDR2 SVGAGI. The CDR3 contains 13 residues. V was clipped by 6 bases and J by 3 bases; unmatched bases: 3. CDR3 protein: CASRKDRDYGYTF. Written as DNA, the CDR3 is TGTGCCAGCAGGAAGGACAGGGACTATGGCTACACCTTC.